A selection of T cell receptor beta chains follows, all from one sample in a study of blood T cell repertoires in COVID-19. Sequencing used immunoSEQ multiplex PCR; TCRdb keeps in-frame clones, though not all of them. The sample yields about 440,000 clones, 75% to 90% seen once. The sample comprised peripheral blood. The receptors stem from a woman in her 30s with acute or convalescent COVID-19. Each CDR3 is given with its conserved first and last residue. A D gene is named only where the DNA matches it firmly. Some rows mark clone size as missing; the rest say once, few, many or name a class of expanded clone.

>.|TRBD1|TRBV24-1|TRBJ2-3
TGTGCCACCAGCGCAGGGGGCGAGTCAGATACGCAGTATTTT
CATSAGGESDTQYF
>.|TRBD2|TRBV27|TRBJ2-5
TGTGCCAGCAGTTCCCGACTAGCGGGGGTCTGGGAGACCCAGTACTTC
CASSSRLAGVWETQYF
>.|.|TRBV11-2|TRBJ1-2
TGTGCCAGCAGCCCCTGGGGGTTCGAAGGGGGTAATGGCTACACCTTC
CASSPWGFEGGNGYTF
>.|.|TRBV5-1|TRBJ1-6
TGCGCCAGCAGCTTGGCGGGAGGGGACGGATCACCCCTCCACTTT
CASSLAGGDGSPLHF
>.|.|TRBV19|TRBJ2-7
TGTGCCAGTCGCCCCAGGGGAAGCTCCTACGAGCAGTACTTC
CASRPRGSSYEQYF
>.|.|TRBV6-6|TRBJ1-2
TGTGCCAGCAGTTTTTCATACGGAGCTAACTATGGCTACACCTTC
CASSFSYGANYGYTF
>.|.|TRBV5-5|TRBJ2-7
TGTGCCAGCAGCTTGGGAGTTTCCGAGCAGTACTTC
CASSLGVSEQYF
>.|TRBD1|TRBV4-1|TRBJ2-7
TGCGCCAGCAGCCAAGACCCGACAGGGGTAGACGAGCAGTACTTC
CASSQDPTGVDEQYF
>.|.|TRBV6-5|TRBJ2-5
TGTGCCAGCAGTTACGAGTTGAAAGAGACCCAGTACTTC
CASSYELKETQYF
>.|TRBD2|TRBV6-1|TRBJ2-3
TGTGCCAGCAGTGACCCGCTCGGTAGCGGGCTTAGCACAGATACGCAGTATTTT
CASSDPLGSGLSTDTQYF
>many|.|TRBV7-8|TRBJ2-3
TGTGCCAGCAGCCCCGGATTCACTAGTTCAGATACGCAGTATTTT
CASSPGFTSSDTQYF
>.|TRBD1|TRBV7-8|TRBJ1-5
TGTGCCAGCAGCCGAACGACAGGGTGGAACCAGCCCCAGCATTTT
CASSRTTGWNQPQHF
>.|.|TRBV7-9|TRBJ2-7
TGTGCCAGCAGCTCGGACTTAGACCCCTACGAGCAGTACTTC
CASSSDLDPYEQYF
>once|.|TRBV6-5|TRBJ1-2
TGTGCCAGCAGTTACCGACCGGGGGGGTTCAACTATGGCTACACCTTC
CASSYRPGGFNYGYTF
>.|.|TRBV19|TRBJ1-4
TGTGCCAGTAGCTACGGGGGGGGGAATGAAAAACTGTTTTTT
CASSYGGGNEKLFF
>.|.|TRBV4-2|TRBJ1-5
TGTGCCAGCAGCCAAGTTATCGTTGACAGAGATCAGCCCCAGCATTTT
CASSQVIVDRDQPQHF
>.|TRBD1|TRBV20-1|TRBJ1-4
TGCAGTGCTAGTGAGGGACAGGGGGTTGAAAAACTGTTTTTT
CSASEGQGVEKLFF
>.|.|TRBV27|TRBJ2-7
TGTGCCACCGCGGACAGCCTTCACGAGCAGTACTTC
CATADSLHEQYF
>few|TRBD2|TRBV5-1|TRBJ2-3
TGCGCCAGTCTTCTAGCGGATTTCACAGATACGCAGTATTTT
CASLLADFTDTQYF
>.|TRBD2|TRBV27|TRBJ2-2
TGTGCCAGCAGTTTCCCCGGACTAGCGGGGGGGCACGTGAGCGGGGAGCTGTTTTTT
CASSFPGLAGGHVSGELFF
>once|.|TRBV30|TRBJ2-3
TGTGCCCGGCCGGCGCGGTCGGGGGAAAGCGCAGATACGCAGTATTTT
CARPARSGESADTQYF
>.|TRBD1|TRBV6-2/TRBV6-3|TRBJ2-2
TGTGCCAGCAGTCAAAGGGACAGATCGAACACCGGGGAGCTGTTTTTT
CASSQRDRSNTGELFF
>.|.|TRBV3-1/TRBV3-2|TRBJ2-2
TGTGCCAGCAGCCAAGCGACTGGGTTTAGCACCGGGGAGCTGTTTTTT
CASSQATGFSTGELFF
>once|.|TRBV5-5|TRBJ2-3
TGTGCCAGCAGCTTCTCTAGGGGGAGCACAGATACGCAGTATTTT
CASSFSRGSTDTQYF
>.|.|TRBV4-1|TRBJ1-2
TGCGCCAGCAGCCAAGATTATACAGCCCTTATCTATGGCTACACCTTC
CASSQDYTALIYGYTF
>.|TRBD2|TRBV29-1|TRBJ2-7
TGCAGCGTTGAAGTGGCGGGGGAGTCCTACGAGCAGTACTTC
CSVEVAGESYEQYF
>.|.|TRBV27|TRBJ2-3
TGTGCCAGCAGCCCGACAGGGACTCAAACAGATACGCAGTATTTT
CASSPTGTQTDTQYF
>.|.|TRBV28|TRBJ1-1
TGTGCCAGCAGCCTAACCGGGACATCTGAAGCTTTCTTT
CASSLTGTSEAFF
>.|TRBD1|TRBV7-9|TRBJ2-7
TGTGCCAGCAGTCACCGGGACAGCTACGAGCAGTACTTC
CASSHRDSYEQYF
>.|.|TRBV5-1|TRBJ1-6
TGCGCCAGCAGCTCCGGGGAGGGAAAGTCACCCCTCCACTTT
CASSSGEGKSPLHF
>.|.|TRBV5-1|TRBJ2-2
TGCGCCAGCAGCCCCTCACGAGCGAACACCGGGGAGCTGTTTTTT
CASSPSRANTGELFF
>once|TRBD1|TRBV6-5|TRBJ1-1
TGTGCCAGCAGGACAGGGTTGAACACTGAAGCTTTCTTT
CASRTGLNTEAFF
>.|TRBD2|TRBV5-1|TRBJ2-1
TGCGCCAGCAGCTCAACCCGACTAGCGAGGGACAATGAGCAGTTCTTC
CASSSTRLARDNEQFF
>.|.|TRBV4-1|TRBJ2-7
TGCGCCAGCAGCCACCCCAGGGTCGACGAGCAGTACTTC
CASSHPRVDEQYF
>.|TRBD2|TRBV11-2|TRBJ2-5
TGTGCCAGCGGGCTCGTGCTAGCGGTTCAAGAGACCCAGTACTTC
CASGLVLAVQETQYF
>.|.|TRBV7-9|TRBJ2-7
TGTGCCAGCAGCAGATCCGGGACTGAAACCTACGAGCAGTACTTC
CASSRSGTETYEQYF
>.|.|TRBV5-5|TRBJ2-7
TGTGCCAGCAGCTTTGGGCTGTACGAGCAGTACTTC
CASSFGLYEQYF
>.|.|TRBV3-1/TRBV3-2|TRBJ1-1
TGTGCCAGCAGCCAGCAGGGTGAAGCTTTCTTT
CASSQQGEAFF
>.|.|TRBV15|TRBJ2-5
TGTGCCACCAGCAGAGATCGGCTAGCCGGTATCTTGGAGACCCAGTACTTC
CATSRDRLAGILETQYF
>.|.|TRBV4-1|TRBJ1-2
TGCGCCAGCAGCCAAGGCCGGACACCATATGGCTACACCTTC
CASSQGRTPYGYTF
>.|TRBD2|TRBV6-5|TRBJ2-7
TGTGCCAGCAACCAAGCGGGGGGGTCCTCCTACGAGCAGTACTTC
CASNQAGGSSYEQYF
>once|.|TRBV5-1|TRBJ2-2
TGCGCCAGCAGCTCCCGGAGTCCGGACACCGGGGAGCTGTTTTTT
CASSSRSPDTGELFF
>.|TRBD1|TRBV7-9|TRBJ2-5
TGTGCCAGCAGCCTCACACCGGGACAGGGGGCGGAAGAGACCCAGTACTTC
CASSLTPGQGAEETQYF
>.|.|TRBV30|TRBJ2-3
TGTGCCTGGAGAACAGCTAGCACAGATACGCAGTATTTT
CAWRTASTDTQYF
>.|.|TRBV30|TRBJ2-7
TGTGCCTGGAGCGCACGCGGGGTTGCGTACTTC
CAWSARGVAYF
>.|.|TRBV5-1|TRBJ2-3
TGCGCCAGCCGGGGGACGGGCACAGATACGCAGTATTTT
CASRGTGTDTQYF
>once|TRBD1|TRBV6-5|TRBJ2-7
TGTGCCAGCAACCTACCGGGACAGGGGTTCGAGCAGTACTTC
CASNLPGQGFEQYF
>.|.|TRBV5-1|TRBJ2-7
TGCGCCAGCAGGGGGGGGGCGAAAGGCTACGAGCAGTACTTC
CASRGGAKGYEQYF
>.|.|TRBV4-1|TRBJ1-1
TGCGCCAGCAGCAGGGGGAGGGGGAACCCTAACACTGAAGCTTTCTTT
CASSRGRGNPNTEAFF
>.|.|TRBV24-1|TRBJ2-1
TGTGCCACCAGTGCCCCCCGGCGGGGAAATGAGCAGTTCTTC
CATSAPRRGNEQFF
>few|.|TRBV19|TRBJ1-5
TGTGCCAGTAGTCGCCGGGAGGGGGGCGTCGATCAGCCCCAGCATTTT
CASSRREGGVDQPQHF
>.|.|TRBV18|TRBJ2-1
TGTGCCAGCTCACCGACGACGGACAGCCTAAAGAACAATGAGCAGTTCTTC
CASSPTTDSLKNNEQFF
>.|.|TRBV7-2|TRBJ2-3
TGTGCCAGCAGCTTAATGAGGGCGACGCAGTATTTT
CASSLMRATQYF
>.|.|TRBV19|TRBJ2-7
TGTGCCAGTAGTTCGGGGGTCGGACTCGAGCAGTACTTC
CASSSGVGLEQYF
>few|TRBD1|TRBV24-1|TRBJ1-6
TGTGCCACCAGTGATTCTGACAGGGGGCTGTGGTCACCCCTCCACTTT
CATSDSDRGLWSPLHF
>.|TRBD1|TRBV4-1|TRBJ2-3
TGCGCCAGCAGCCCGCGGGACAGGGGGGGAGATACGCAGTATTTT
CASSPRDRGGDTQYF
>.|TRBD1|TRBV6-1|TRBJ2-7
TGTGCCAGCAGTGAGGGACAGGCCTACGAGCAGTACTTC
CASSEGQAYEQYF
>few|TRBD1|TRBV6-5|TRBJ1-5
TGTGCCAGCAGCCGGACAGGGTTCGGCAATCAGCCCCAGCATTTT
CASSRTGFGNQPQHF